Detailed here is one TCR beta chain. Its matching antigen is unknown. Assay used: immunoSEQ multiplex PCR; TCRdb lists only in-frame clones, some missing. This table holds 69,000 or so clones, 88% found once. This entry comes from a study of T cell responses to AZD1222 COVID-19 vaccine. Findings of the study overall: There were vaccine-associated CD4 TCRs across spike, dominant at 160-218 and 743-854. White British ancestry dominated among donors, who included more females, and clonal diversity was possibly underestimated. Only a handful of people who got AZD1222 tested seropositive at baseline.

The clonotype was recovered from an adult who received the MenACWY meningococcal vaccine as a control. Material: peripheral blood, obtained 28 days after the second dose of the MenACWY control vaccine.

CDR3 residues: CASRALDGIYGYTF. CDR3 bases: TGTGCCAGCAGGGCATTAGACGGAATCTATGGCTACACCTTC. The chain employs TRBV6-5 and TRBJ1-2; no definite D call. V lost 6 bases and J lost 4, with 15 bases in between. Germline CDR1 reads MNHEY; CDR2 reads SVGAGI. The length of the CDR3 is 14 residues.